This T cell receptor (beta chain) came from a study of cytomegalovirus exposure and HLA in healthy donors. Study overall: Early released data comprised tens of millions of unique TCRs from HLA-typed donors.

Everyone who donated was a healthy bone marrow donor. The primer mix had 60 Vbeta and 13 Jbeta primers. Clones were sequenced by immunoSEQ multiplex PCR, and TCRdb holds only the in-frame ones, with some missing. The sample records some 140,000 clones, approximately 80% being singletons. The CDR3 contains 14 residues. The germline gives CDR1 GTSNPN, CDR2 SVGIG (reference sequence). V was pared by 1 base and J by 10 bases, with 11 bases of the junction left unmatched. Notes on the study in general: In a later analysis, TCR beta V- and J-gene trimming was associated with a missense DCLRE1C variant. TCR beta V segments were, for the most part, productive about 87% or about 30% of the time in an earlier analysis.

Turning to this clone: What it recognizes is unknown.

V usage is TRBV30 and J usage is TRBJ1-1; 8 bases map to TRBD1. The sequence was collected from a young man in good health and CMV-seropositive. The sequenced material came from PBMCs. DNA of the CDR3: TGTGCCTGGAGTGCCGGGCAGGGGGCTCGGGCAGCTTTCTTT. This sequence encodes CAWSAGQGARAAFF.